The T cell receptor (beta chain) described here comes from a study of blood T cells in healthy people across ages. Findings and caveats of the study: What prevented conclusive comparison of naive and antigen-experienced cells was that PBMCs were unsorted. While age rose, TCR beta diversity per million T cells dropped in a roughly linear way.

Concerning this clonotype: Antigen specificity is unknown.

A sample-barcoded 5' primer and a J-beta primer mix were used in a second PCR of about 7 to 12 cycles. Carrying 12 random nucleotides, a template-switch adaptor labeled each individual cDNA molecule. MiXCR, run by TCRdb on the 5' RACE reads, gives a single entry per CDR3 protein. The table records approximately 800,000 distinct CDR3 sequences, 58% of them present only once. Trimming pared 3 bases from V and 2 bases from J, leaving 17 bases between. The CDR3 spans 15 residues. CDR1 DFQATT and CDR2 SNEGSKA come from the germline V gene (reference sequence). The rearrangement uses TRBV20-1 and TRBJ2-7; tentative D call: TRBD2 (6 bases). The TCR originated in a man aged 25-45 years in good health. Sequencing used blood. The CDR3 DNA follows: TGCAGTGCTAGCAGCGGAGGGACGGGGACCTACGAGCAGTACTTC. Amino acid sequence: CSASSGGTGTYEQYF.